This record covers a single TCR beta chain. Its target antigen remains unknown. No base qualities exist here, and no much larger clone lies one base off it. Each PCR received spiked-in synthetic TCR analog templates so that absolute template abundance could be estimated from read counts. The immunoSEQ assay used bias-controlled V and J gene primers to amplify TCRbeta CDR3 regions from genomic DNA. Sequencing of rearranged TCRbeta segments was performed at approximately 20X coverage. The study's own analysis went as follows. Sequencing errors were corrected by clustering, and CDR3s were annotated against IMGT so that V, D and J genes could be assigned. Only productive TCRbeta rearrangements were used in downstream analyses, excluding out-of-frame or stop-codon sequences. To compute clonality, Shannon entropy was normalized by the log of the number of unique productive sequences and then subtracted from one. Fisher's exact test with Benjamini-Hochberg correction, at a threshold of adjusted p below 0.01, was used to find clones that differed between time points or between blood and tumor. Held by TCRdb, this immuneACCESS table contains in-frame sequences only and omits some clones. Under half of the omission traces to an unresolved V gene where checked; the cause of the rest is unknown. That table furnishes V, J and clone size, whereas the DNA furnished D and trimming. In all, the sample holds about 88,000 clones, and 90% of those were seen once. 8% to 9.5% of the sample comes from the top ten.

The data were taken from a study of PD-L1 blockade in urothelial cancer (dated by TCRdb to about 2017). With regard to the full study: All patients started therapy in about 2014 and received atezolizumab 1,200 mg intravenously every 3 weeks. About 85% of the roughly 29 patients were identified as males with urothelial cancer of bladder origin, and a prior smoking history was reported by 18 of 29 patients. Patients had an ECOG performance status of 0 or 1 and had received between 0 and 3 prior chemotherapy regimens. Blood samples were analyzed at two time points: 3 weeks after treatment start (second dose) and 6 weeks after treatment start. Blood samples yielded a median of about 150,000 T cells and roughly 83,000 unique TCRs, with median clonality 0.080. Somatic, immune and clinical correlates of response to PD-L1 blockade with atezolizumab in urothelial cancer were the focus of an exploratory multi-omic analysis. Pretreatment tumor samples and matched peripheral blood, collected serially before and after atezolizumab treatment, underwent TCR sequencing. Progression-free survival longer than 6 months counted as durable clinical benefit, and TCR features were additionally tested against both progression-free and overall survival. In the same patients who had TCR sequencing, pretreatment tumors also underwent whole exome sequencing and RNA sequencing. Durable clinical benefit was achieved by nine patients and was not achieved by 20 patients. Around 30 patients had pretreatment blood TCR-seq, about 24 had at least one posttreatment blood collection, and about 24 had tumor TCR-seq. The research as a whole found: A pretreatment peripheral blood TCR clonality below the median was linked to improved progression-free and overall survival. Because the sample size was small (n of about 27) and many of the analyses were exploratory, the results are meant to be hypothesis-generating. Greater expansion of tumor-associated TCR clones in peripheral blood 3 weeks after the start of treatment was observed in patients with durable benefit (n ≈ 22, p = 0.022).

From a lookup of the germline V gene, CDR1 and CDR2 are SGDLS and YYNGEE. Compared with germline, V lacks 6 bases and J lacks 5 bases; bases without a gene match: 11. The CDR3 runs 15 residues from the cysteine to the phenylalanine. Only CDR3 DNA remains: 45 bases, in frame from the first base. The cohort comprised more than 25 patients with locally advanced or metastatic urothelial carcinoma treated at Memorial Sloan Kettering on a trial protocol. Peripheral blood mononuclear cells were collected pretreatment and during treatment, with between 1 and 8 total time points per patient. The Qiagen DNeasy Blood extraction kit was used to purify genomic DNA from total PBMCs and from tumor samples. PBMCs were collected pretreatment and during treatment, and were isolated and stored as previously described.

The input for sequencing was PBMCs, taken around atezolizumab (anti-PD-L1) treatment. The sequence derives from a man in his fifties or sixties with urothelial cancer. The chain is made from TRBV9 and TRBJ1-2; 9 bases in between match TRBD1. The CDR3 sequence is CASTPTGGAVYGYTF. The DNA is as follows: TGTGCCAGCACCCCTACAGGGGGCGCGGTATATGGCTACACCTTC.